This T cell receptor beta chain was obtained from a study of T cells in Graves' hyperthyroidism and ophthalmopathy. Diagnoses used clinical symptoms, serum thyroxine and TRAb, thyroid ultrasound and orbital computed tomography. Researchers amplified the TCR beta CDR3 regions from RNA transcripts. The HTBI primer set drove a first-round RT-PCR of the TCR CDR3. TCRdb recomputed calls from the multiplex PCR reads with MiXCR, one row per CDR3 protein. The sample carries 600,000 to 700,000 distinct CDR3 sequences, nearly 45% recorded once. The CDR3 length is 16 residues. CDR1 is ENHRY and CDR2 is SYGVKD in the germline V gene. This clonotype has just a few counts. Its matching antigen is unknown. A junction boundary mismatches the germline segment, possibly from a read error. Notes on the study in general: In the blood, most expanded thyroid clonotypes above 0.001 appeared as well. Ophthalmopathy was told apart from stable hyperthyroidism by a 13 V-J model.

The V and J genes are TRBV10-3 and TRBJ1-1; 7 bases are shared with TRBD1. The sequence was collected from an adult man with Graves' disease, either hyperthyroidism or ophthalmopathy (not recorded which). The sequenced sample consisted of peripheral blood or thyroid tissue (not recorded which). The DNA for the CDR3 is TGTGCCAGCAGTAAACGACAGGGAGTAGGAAACACTGAAGCTTTCTTT. Protein: CASSKRQGVGNTEAFF.